A selection of T cell receptor beta chains follows, all from one sample in a study of blood T cell repertoires in COVID-19. The protocol was immunoSEQ multiplex PCR, while the TCRdb copy is restricted to in-frame clones and leaves out a portion. Of roughly 250,000 clones listed, approximately 91% are singletons. Specimen: peripheral blood. The receptors come from a woman aged 40 to 50 who had recovered from COVID-19. The CDR3 runs from the conserved cysteine through the conserved F or W.

cdr3_aa: CASSLLAGGTDTQYF; j_call: TRBJ2-3; v_call: TRBV19
cdr3_aa: CASSETVNTEAFF; j_call: TRBJ1-1; v_call: TRBV6-1
cdr3_aa: CASSLDGTGAYEQYF; j_call: TRBJ2-7; v_call: TRBV5-1
cdr3_aa: CAWVGQAVVNYGYTF; j_call: TRBJ1-2; v_call: TRBV30
cdr3_aa: CASSFGTSADTQYF; j_call: TRBJ2-3; v_call: TRBV5-1
cdr3_aa: CASSLPSRGNTIYF; j_call: TRBJ1-3; v_call: TRBV5-4
cdr3_aa: CASTLDRAAGELFF; j_call: TRBJ2-2; v_call: TRBV6-5
cdr3_aa: CASSPLSGTGAVNTEAFF; j_call: TRBJ1-1; v_call: TRBV18
cdr3_aa: CASSPTPGTMVDEQYF; j_call: TRBJ2-7; v_call: TRBV7-9
cdr3_aa: CASSQMQGDEQYF; j_call: TRBJ2-7; v_call: TRBV11-3
cdr3_aa: CASSFSPIGGDTEAFF; j_call: TRBJ1-1; v_call: TRBV5-1
cdr3_aa: CASSLLFGGDNEQFF; j_call: TRBJ2-1; v_call: TRBV28
cdr3_aa: CASSQSGLNTGELFF; j_call: TRBJ2-2; v_call: TRBV23-1
cdr3_aa: CASSSGAGDMNGYTF; j_call: TRBJ1-2; v_call: TRBV7-3
cdr3_aa: CASSLSKGTASYEQYF; j_call: TRBJ2-7; v_call: TRBV27
cdr3_aa: CASSLSGGARDTQYF; j_call: TRBJ2-3; v_call: TRBV27
cdr3_aa: CASSRVYQETQYF; j_call: TRBJ2-5; v_call: TRBV19
cdr3_aa: CAWSRGNEKLFF; j_call: TRBJ1-4; v_call: TRBV30
cdr3_aa: CASSLGLGSGIYNEQFF; j_call: TRBJ2-1; v_call: TRBV5-1
cdr3_aa: CASSHGGGSYNSPLHF; j_call: TRBJ1-6; v_call: TRBV4-1
cdr3_aa: CASSYDRGPDTQYF; j_call: TRBJ2-3; v_call: TRBV6-2/TRBV6-3
cdr3_aa: CASSTLQGNFGNTIYF; j_call: TRBJ1-3; v_call: TRBV19